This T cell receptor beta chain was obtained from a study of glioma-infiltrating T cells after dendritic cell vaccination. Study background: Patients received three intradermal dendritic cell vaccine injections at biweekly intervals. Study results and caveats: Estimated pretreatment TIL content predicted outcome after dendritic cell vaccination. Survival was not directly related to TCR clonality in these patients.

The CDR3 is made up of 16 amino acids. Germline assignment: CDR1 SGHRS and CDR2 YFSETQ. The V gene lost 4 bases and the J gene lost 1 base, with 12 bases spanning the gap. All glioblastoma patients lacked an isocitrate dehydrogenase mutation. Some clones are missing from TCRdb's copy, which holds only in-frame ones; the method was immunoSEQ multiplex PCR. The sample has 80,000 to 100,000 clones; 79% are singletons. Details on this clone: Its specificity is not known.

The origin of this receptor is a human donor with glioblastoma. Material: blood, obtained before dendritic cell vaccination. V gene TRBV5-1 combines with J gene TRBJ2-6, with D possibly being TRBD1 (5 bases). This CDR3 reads CASSARGTSGANVLTF. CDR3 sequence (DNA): TGCGCCAGCAGCGCAAGGGGAACTTCTGGGGCCAACGTCCTGACTTTC.